This passage covers 24 T cell receptor beta chains from one sample sequenced in a study of blood T cell repertoires in COVID-19. Some clones are missing from TCRdb's copy, which holds only in-frame ones; the method was immunoSEQ multiplex PCR. The repertoire holds 75,000 to 90,000 clones, with around nine tenths as singletons. The sequenced sample consisted of peripheral blood. The receptor source for this set is a man over 45 with active or convalescent COVID-19.

This chain links TRBV7-7 with TRBJ2-2; D perhaps matches TRBD1 (6 bases). Per the germline V gene, CDR1 is SSHAT and CDR2 is FNYEAQ (reference sequence). The ends were cut back, 5 bases at V and 5 bases at J, with 15 bases in the middle. There are 15 residues in the CDR3. This chain's CDR3 is CASSPTTGETGELFF. CDR3 nucleotides: TGTGCCAGCAGCCCAACGACAGGAGAAACCGGGGAGCTGTTTTTT.

The chain recombines TRBV7-9 with TRBJ1-2; D is unclear. V dropped 1 base and J dropped 4 bases, with 4 bases sitting between them. Germline V CDR1 and CDR2: SEHNR, FQNEAQ (reference sequence). This CDR3 is 12 amino acids long. The chain's CDR3 is CASSLDIYGYTF. Here the CDR3 DNA reads TGTGCCAGCAGCTTAGACATCTATGGCTACACCTTC. Looking up the rest from reference TRBV7-9 and TRBJ1-2 gives the full variable domain: DTGVSQNPRHKITKRGQNVTFRCDPISEHNRLYWYRQTLGQGPEFLTYFQNEAQLEKSRLLSDRFSAERPKGSFSTLEIQRTEQGDSAMYLCASSLDIYGYTFGSGTRLTVV.

The chain carries TRBV12-3 or TRBV12-4 and TRBJ2-1, with D possibly matching TRBD1 (6 bases). The CDR3 totals 13 residues. V was pared by 7 bases and J by 5 bases, with 12 bases between. CDR3 sequence (DNA): TGTGCCAGCATCCAGGGGAGACACAATGAGCAGTTCTTC. Translated: CASIQGRHNEQFF.

The V gene is TRBV9, the J gene TRBJ2-4, with D possibly TRBD2 on 5 matching bases. V was cut by 0 bases and J by 9 bases, with 19 bases left in between. This CDR3 comprises 16 residues. Germline V gives CDR1 SGDLS, CDR2 YYNGEE. The CDR3 region has the DNA TGTGCCAGCAGCGTAGGAGCCCTCAGCGGTCGGTTCATTCAGTACTTC. It is translated as CASSVGALSGRFIQYF.

This clone is a singleton in its sample. An end of the junction does not agree with germline; a read error may underlie this. The chain joins TRBV18 to TRBJ2-7, with D possibly being TRBD1 (6 bases). This CDR3 spans 14 amino acids. Germline V lookup: CDR1 KGHSH, CDR2 LQKENI. CDR3 amino acids: CASTPSGQPYEQYF. The CDR3 bases are TGTGCCAGCACACCATCGGGACAACCTTACGAGCAGTACTTC. Complete variable domain (other parts from reference TRBV18 and TRBJ2-7): NAGVMQNPRHLVRRRGQEARLRCSPMKGHSHVYWYRQLPEEGLKFMVYLQKENIIDESGMPKERFSAEFPKEGPSILRIQQVVRGDSAAYFCASTPSGQPYEQYFGPGTRLTVT.

The chain employs TRBV2 and TRBJ2-5; TRBD2 is a possible D gene (7 bases). Trimming stripped 5 bases from V and 5 bases from J, with 15 bases between. Germline V lookup: CDR1 SNHLY, CDR2 FYNNEI. CDR3 length: 14 residues. The DNA of the CDR3 is TGTGCCAGCAGTTCCCCCGCGGGGGCGGAGACCCAGTACTTC. It codes for CASSSPAGAETQYF.

V usage is TRBV28 and J usage is TRBJ1-1; 12 bases align to TRBD1. The CDR3 sequence is 15 residues long. Germline-derived CDR1 and CDR2 are MDHEN and SYDVKM. The trim removed 6 bases at V and 10 bases at J, leaving 12 bases unmatched. CDR3 DNA: TGTGCCAGCAGACCTCCGGGACAGGGGGCGCGAGGAGCTTTCTTT. Encoded protein: CASRPPGQGARGAFF.

The chain joins TRBV11-2 to TRBJ2-2; 15 bases line up with TRBD2. The V gene end was trimmed by 4 bases and the J gene end by 6 bases; junction bases not matched to a gene: 3. There are 16 residues in the CDR3. CDR1 SGHAT and CDR2 FQNNGV come from the germline V gene. The CDR3 DNA reads as TGTGCCAGCAGCTCGGGACTAGCGGGGGGAGCCGGGGAGCTGTTTTTT. Its protein is CASSSGLAGGAGELFF.

CDR3 nucleotides: TGTGCCAGCAGTAAGCGGGGGGGTCCCGAGACCCAGTACTTC. Its protein product is CASSKRGGPETQYF. The chain has TRBV2 and TRBJ2-5, with 10 nucleotides matching TRBD2. V gave up 5 bases and J gave up 5 bases; unmatched junction bases: 5. Looked up from germline, CDR1 is SNHLY and CDR2 is FYNNEI. This CDR3 is built from 14 residues.

The chain joins TRBV28 to TRBJ1-5, with D possibly being TRBD1 (5 bases). Germline V lookup: CDR1 MDHEN, CDR2 SYDVKM. V was shortened by 1 base and J by 1 base, with 11 bases between the two germline ends. The CDR3 is 16 amino acids. The CDR3 coding sequence is TGTGCCAGCAGTTTATATTCTGGGGGGAGCAATCAGCCCCAGCATTTT. The encoded protein is CASSLYSGGSNQPQHF.

The CDR3 here is CASGLRGGGAEQYV. Written as DNA, the CDR3 is TGTGCCAGCGGTCTGAGGGGGGGTGGGGCGGAGCAGTACGTC. The rearrangement joins TRBV28 to TRBJ2-7, with D possibly TRBD2 on 7 matching bases. The CDR3 contains 14 residues. CDR1 is MDHEN, CDR2 SYDVKM, per germline. Deletions cut 8 bases from V and 7 bases from J, with 21 bases between.

The chain links TRBV10-3 to TRBJ2-5; 13 bases map to TRBD2. Germline loops: CDR1 ENHRY, CDR2 SYGVKD. V was pared by 11 bases and J by 3 bases, with 6 bases of the junction left unmatched. CDR3 length: 14 residues. CDR3 residues: CAVGLAGAEETQYF. In nucleotides, the CDR3 is TGTGCCGTCGGACTAGCGGGGGCCGAAGAGACCCAGTACTTC.

This chain connects TRBV6-4 to TRBJ2-7; D perhaps matches TRBD1 (6 bases). CDR1 and CDR2 from the germline V gene are MRHNA and SNTAGT. This CDR3 contains 15 residues. With 3 bases removed from V and 0 bases from J, the gap between germline ends came to 12 bases. CDR3: CASSEGDTLSYEQYF. The CDR3 DNA reads TGTGCCAGCAGTGAAGGGGACACCCTCTCCTACGAGCAGTACTTC.

This clone was seen just once. The chain employs TRBV7-2 and TRBJ1-2, with 7 positions matching TRBD1. Germline assignment: CDR1 SGHTA and CDR2 FQGNSA. After removal of 5 bases from V and 0 bases from J, the junction contained 9 bases not matched to a gene. This CDR3 has 16 amino acids. CDR3 loop: CASSKYGQETNYGYTF. CDR3 DNA sequence: TGTGCCAGCAGCAAATATGGACAGGAGACTAACTATGGCTACACCTTC.

This rearrangement joins TRBV5-1 to TRBJ2-3, with a tentative D call TRBD2 (7 bases). The V gene lost 4 bases and the J gene lost 2 bases, with 14 bases spanning the gap. CDR1 and CDR2 (germline): SGHRS, YFSETQ. The CDR3 runs to 15 residues. Here the CDR3 reads CASSTSGGVTDTQYF. The CDR3 nucleotides read TGCGCCAGCAGCACCTCGGGGGGCGTCACAGATACGCAGTATTTT.

The V and J genes are TRBV5-6 and TRBJ2-7, with 11 bases lining up with TRBD1. The germline gives CDR1 SGHDT, CDR2 YYEEEE. V gave up 4 bases and J gave up 2 bases; unmatched junction bases: 2. The CDR3 covers 14 residues. The CDR3 DNA reads as TGTGCCAGCAGCGGGGGACAGGGGGCCTACGAGCAGTACTTC. It specifies CASSGGQGAYEQYF.

The chain carries TRBV18 and TRBJ2-3; possibly TRBD1 for D (6 bases). The V and J ends lost 2 bases and 5 bases respectively, with 8 bases between them. The CDR3 totals 13 residues. Germline V gene lookup returns CDR1 KGHSH and CDR2 LQKENI. CDR3 DNA sequence: TGTGCCAGCTCACCATACAGGGAAGATACGCAGTATTTT. It yields the protein CASSPYREDTQYF.

V and J are TRBV28 and TRBJ1-2; D gene uncertain. Trimming shortened V by 3 bases and J by 2 bases, and 7 bases separated the two germline ends. CDR3 size: 13 residues. From germline, CDR1 is MDHEN and CDR2 SYDVKM. CDR3 in amino acids: CASSFGVNYGYTF. For the CDR3, the DNA is TGTGCCAGCAGTTTCGGAGTAAACTATGGCTACACCTTC.

V usage is TRBV19 and J usage is TRBJ1-5, with TRBD1 as a possible D gene (5 bases). The CDR3 length is 15 residues. Trimming cost V 2 bases and J 4 bases, with 12 bases left between them. Germline V gene lookup returns CDR1 LNHDA and CDR2 SQIVND (reference sequence). The CDR3: CASSISRQWNQPQHF. In DNA form, the CDR3 reads TGTGCCAGTAGTATAAGCAGACAGTGGAATCAGCCCCAGCATTTT.

This clone was detected once. The J gene is TRBJ1-3, the V gene TRBV30, with a tentative D call TRBD1 (5 bases). Germline values: CDR1 GTSNPN, CDR2 SVGIG (reference sequence). V was clipped by 2 bases and J by 4 bases, with 12 bases between them. This CDR3 has 14 residues. In DNA form, the CDR3 reads TGTGCCTGGAGTTTTACAAGGGGAGGAAACACCATATATTTT. Encoded protein: CAWSFTRGGNTIYF. The full variable domain, its missing parts supplied by reference TRBV30 and TRBJ1-3, is SQTIHQWPATLVQPVGSPLSLECTVEGTSNPNLYWYRQAAGRGLQLLFYSVGIGQISSEVPQNLSASRPQDRQFILSSKKLLLSDSGFYLCAWSFTRGGNTIYFGEGSWLTVV.

This sequence joins TRBV28 and TRBJ1-4, with 11 bases matching TRBD1. The V gene's germline CDR1 is MDHEN and CDR2 SYDVKM. This CDR3 comprises 15 residues. With V trimmed by 3 bases and J by 5 bases, 2 bases remained unmatched. CDR3: CASSFGTGGNEKLFF. CDR3 nucleotide sequence: TGTGCCAGCAGTTTCGGGACAGGGGGAAATGAAAAACTGTTTTTT.

The rearrangement links TRBV6-1 to TRBJ2-7, with D perhaps matching TRBD2 (5 bases). The germline V gene has CDR1 MNHNS and CDR2 SASEGT. V gave up 0 bases and J gave up 5 bases, with 14 bases separating them. The CDR3 length is 15 residues. CDR3 sequence (DNA): TGTGCCAGCAGTGAAGCGCTCCTGACCGGGGACGAGCAGTACTTC. Its translation is CASSEALLTGDEQYF.

The V and J genes are TRBV6-5 and TRBJ1-2; TRBD1 aligns across 9 bases. CDR3 length equals 14 residues. Germline CDR1 is MNHEY and CDR2 is SVGAGI. V lost 11 bases, J lost 7 bases, and 14 bases stayed unmatched. The CDR3 DNA reads TGTGCCTTTACTACCGGACAGGGGACGTTTGGCTACACCTTC. The encoded protein is CAFTTGQGTFGYTF.

The chain is built from TRBV7-9 and TRBJ2-7; 8 bases align to TRBD2. This CDR3 is built from 15 residues. Unmatched junction bases numbered 8, after V lost 5 bases and J lost 2 bases. Germline V gene sequence: CDR1 SEHNR, CDR2 FQNEAQ (reference sequence). DNA for the CDR3: TGTGCCAGCAGCCCCCACGGGGGGGGCCCCTACGAGCAGTACTTC. Protein: CASSPHGGGPYEQYF. Filled out from reference TRBV7-9 and TRBJ2-7, the complete variable domain reads DTGVSQNPRHKITKRGQNVTFRCDPISEHNRLYWYRQTLGQGPEFLTYFQNEAQLEKSRLLSDRFSAERPKGSFSTLEIQRTEQGDSAMYLCASSPHGGGPYEQYFGPGTRLTVT.